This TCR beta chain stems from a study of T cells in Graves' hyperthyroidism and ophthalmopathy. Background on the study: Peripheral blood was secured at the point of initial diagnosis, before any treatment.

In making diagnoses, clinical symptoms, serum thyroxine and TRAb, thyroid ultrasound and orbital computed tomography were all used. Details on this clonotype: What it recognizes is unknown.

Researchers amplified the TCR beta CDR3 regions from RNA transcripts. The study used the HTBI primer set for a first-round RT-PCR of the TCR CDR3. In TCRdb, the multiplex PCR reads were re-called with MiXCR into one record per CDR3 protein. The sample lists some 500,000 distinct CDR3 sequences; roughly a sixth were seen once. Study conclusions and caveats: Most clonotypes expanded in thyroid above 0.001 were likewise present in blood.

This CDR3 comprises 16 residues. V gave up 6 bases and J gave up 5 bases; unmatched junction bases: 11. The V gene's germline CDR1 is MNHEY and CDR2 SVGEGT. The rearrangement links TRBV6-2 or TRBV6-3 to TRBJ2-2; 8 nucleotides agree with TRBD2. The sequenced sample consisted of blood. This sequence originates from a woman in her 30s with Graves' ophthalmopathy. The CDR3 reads CASRNSAGDYTGELFF. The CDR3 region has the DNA TGTGCCAGCAGAAATTCAGCGGGAGACTATACCGGGGAGCTGTTTTTT.